The table lists the clone carrying this T cell receptor beta chain with many counts. The target antigen is unknown. The sequence runs out 3 residues before the end of the CDR3; the remainder is reconstructed from the germline J gene. Sequencing input was equivalent genomic DNA from CVID and controls. Produced via immunoSEQ multiplex PCR; TCRdb's table is partial and in-frame only. The table lists roughly 40,000 clones, with no singletons. Both groups were predominantly of Caucasian heritage. This record comes from a study of T cell clonality in common variable immunodeficiency. Findings and limits, study-wide: Compared with healthy controls, CVID subjects showed increased TCRbeta clonality, mostly in about a third. Fewer TCRbeta clones were shared among CVID subjects than controls.

CDR3 length: 14 residues. V gave up 7 bases and J gave up 0 bases; unmatched junction bases: 9. Per germline, CDR1 DFQATT and CDR2 SNEGSKA (reference sequence). The chain links TRBV20-1 to TRBJ2-7; 7 bases match TRBD2. This receptor was obtained from a person aged 18 to 70 in good health. Sequencing was done on a sample of peripheral blood mononuclear cells. The covered CDR3 bases are TGCAGTGGTCTCTCTGGGGGGGTCTCCTACGAG. Its protein product is CSGLSGGVSYE. The CDR3 in full is CSGLSGGVSYEQYF.